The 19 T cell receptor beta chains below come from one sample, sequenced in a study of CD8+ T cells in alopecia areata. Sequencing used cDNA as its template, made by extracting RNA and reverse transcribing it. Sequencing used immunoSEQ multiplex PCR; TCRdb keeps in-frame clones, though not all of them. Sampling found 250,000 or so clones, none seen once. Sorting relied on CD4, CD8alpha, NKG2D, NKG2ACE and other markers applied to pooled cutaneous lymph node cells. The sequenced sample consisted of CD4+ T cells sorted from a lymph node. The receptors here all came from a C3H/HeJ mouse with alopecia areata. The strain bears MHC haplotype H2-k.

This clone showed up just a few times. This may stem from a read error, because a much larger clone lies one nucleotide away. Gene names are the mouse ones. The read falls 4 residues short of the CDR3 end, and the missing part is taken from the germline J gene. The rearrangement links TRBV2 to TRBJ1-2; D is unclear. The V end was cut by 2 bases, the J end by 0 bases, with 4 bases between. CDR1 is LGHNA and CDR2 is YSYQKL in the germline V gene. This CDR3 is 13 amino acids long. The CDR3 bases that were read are TGTGCCAGCAGCCAAACAGCAAACTCC. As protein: CASSQTANS. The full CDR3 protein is CASSQTANSDYTF.

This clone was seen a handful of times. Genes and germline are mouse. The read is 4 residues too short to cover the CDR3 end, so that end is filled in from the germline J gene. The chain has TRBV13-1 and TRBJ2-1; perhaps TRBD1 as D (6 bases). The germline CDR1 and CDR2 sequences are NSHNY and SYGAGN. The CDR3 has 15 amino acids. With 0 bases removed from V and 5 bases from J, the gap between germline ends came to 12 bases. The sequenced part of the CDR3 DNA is TGTGCCAGCAGTGATGCACGGGCAGGGGATGCT. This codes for CASSDARAGDA. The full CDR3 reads CASSDARAGDAEQFF.

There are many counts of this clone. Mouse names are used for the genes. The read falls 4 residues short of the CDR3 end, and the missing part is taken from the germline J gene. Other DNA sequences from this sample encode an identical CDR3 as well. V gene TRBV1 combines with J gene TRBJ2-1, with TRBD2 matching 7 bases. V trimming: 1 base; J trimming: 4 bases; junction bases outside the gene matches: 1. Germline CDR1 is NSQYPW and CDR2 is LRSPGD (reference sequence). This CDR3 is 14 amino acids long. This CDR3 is CTCSAGGGYAEQFF. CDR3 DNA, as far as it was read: TGCACCTGCAGTGCAGGGGGGGGGTATGCT.

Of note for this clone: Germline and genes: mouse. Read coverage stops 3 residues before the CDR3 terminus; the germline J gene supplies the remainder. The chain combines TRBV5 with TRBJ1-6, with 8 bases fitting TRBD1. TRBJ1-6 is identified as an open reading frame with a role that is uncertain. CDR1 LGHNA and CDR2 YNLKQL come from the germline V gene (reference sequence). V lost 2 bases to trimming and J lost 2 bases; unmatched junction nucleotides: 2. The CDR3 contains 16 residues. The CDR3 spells CASSQSTGAYNSPLYF. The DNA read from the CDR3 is TGTGCCAGCAGCCAATCGACAGGGGCCTATAATTCGCCC.

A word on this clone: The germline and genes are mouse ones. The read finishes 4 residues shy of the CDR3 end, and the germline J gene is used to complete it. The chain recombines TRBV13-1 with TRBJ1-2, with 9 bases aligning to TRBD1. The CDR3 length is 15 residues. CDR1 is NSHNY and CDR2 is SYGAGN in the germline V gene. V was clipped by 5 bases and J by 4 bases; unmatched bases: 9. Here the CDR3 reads CASSPPGQGGSDYTF. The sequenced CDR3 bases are TGTGCCAGCAGCCCTCCGGGACAGGGAGGCTCC.

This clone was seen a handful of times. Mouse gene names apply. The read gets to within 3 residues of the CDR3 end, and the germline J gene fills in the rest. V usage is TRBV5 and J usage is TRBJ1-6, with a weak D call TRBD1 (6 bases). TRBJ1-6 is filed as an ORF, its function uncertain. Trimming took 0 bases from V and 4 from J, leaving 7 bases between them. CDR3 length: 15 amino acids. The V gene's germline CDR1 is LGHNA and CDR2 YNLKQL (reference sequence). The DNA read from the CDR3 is TGTGCCAGCAGCCAAGAGACAGGTTATAATTCGCCC. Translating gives CASSQETGYNSP. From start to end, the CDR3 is CASSQETGYNSPLYF.

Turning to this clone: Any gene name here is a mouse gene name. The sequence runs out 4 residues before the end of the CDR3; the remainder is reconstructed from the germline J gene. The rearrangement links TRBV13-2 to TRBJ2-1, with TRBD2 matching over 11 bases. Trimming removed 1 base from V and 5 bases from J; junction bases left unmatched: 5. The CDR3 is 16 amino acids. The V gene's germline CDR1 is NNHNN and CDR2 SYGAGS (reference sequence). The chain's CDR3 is CASGDPPGLGDAEQFF. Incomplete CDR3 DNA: TGTGCCAGCGGTGATCCTCCGGGACTGGGGGATGCT.

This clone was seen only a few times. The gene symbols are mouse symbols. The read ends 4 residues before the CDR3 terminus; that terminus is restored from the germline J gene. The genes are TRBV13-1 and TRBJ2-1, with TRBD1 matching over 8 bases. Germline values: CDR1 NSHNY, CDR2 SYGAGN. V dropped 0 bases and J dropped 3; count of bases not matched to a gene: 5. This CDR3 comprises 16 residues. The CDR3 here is CASSDAGDRGYAEQFF. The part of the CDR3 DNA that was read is TGTGCCAGCAGTGATGCGGGTGACAGGGGCTATGCT.

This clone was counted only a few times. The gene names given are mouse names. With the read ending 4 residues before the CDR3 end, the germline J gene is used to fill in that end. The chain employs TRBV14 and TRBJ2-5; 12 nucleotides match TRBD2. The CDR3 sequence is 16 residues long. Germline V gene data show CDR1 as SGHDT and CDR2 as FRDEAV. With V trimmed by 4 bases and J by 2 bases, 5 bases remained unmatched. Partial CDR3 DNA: TGTGCCAGCAGTCCCGGACTGGGGGGGTCCCAAGAC. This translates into CASSPGLGGSQD. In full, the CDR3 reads CASSPGLGGSQDTQYF.

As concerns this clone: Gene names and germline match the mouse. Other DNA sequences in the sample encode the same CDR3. The DNA read from the CDR3 is TGTGCCAGCAGTGATGAGGGGGCGGGATCC. This translates into CASSDEGAGS. In full, the CDR3 reads CASSDEGAGSDYTF. The genes are TRBV13-1 and TRBJ1-2; the match to TRBD1 covers 7 bases. The observed sequence ends 4 residues before the CDR3 terminus, with the missing tail filled in from the germline J gene. The CDR3 is 14 amino acids. The germline V gene has CDR1 NSHNY and CDR2 SYGAGN.

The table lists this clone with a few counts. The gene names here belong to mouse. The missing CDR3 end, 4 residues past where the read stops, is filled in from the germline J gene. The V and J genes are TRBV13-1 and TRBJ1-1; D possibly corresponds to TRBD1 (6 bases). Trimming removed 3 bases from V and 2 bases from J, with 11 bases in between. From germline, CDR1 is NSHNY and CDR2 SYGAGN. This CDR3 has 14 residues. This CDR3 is CASSGRGGNTEVFF. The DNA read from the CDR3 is TGTGCCAGCAGTGGCAGGGGAGGCAACACA.

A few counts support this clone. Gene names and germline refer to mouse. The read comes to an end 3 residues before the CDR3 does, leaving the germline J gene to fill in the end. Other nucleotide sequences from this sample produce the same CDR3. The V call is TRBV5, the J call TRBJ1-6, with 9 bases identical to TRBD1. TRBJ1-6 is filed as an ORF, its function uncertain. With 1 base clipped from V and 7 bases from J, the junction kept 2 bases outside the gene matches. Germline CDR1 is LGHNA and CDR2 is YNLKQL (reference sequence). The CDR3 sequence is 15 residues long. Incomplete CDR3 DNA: TGTGCCAGCAGCCAAGGGACAGGGGAAAATTCGCCC. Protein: CASSQGTGENSP. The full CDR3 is CASSQGTGENSPLYF.

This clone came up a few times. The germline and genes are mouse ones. CDR3: CASSRDWGGEVFF. CDR3 DNA (partial): TGTGCCAGCAGTCGGGACTGGGGTGGA. The J gene is TRBJ1-1, the V gene TRBV13-1; D may be TRBD1 (5 bases). The read ends 4 residues before the CDR3 terminus; that terminus is restored from the germline J gene. The CDR3 length is 13 residues. In germline, CDR1 is NSHNY, CDR2 SYGAGN.

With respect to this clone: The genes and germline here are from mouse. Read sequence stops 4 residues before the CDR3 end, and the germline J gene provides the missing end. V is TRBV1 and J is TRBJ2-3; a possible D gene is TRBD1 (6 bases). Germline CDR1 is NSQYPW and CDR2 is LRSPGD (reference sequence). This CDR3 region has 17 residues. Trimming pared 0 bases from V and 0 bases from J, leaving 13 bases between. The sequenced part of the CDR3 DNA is TGCACCTGCAGTGCAGATGCCGGGACAACTAGTGCAGAA. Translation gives CTCSADAGTTSAE. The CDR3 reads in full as CTCSADAGTTSAETLYF.

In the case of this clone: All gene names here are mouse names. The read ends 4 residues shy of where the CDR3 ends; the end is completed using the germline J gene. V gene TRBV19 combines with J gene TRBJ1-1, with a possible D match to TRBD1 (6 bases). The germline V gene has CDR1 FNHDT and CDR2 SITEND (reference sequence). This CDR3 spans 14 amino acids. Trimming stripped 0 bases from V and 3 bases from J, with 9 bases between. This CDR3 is CASSIGQDDTEVFF. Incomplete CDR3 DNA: TGTGCCAGCAGTATAGGACAGGACGACACA.

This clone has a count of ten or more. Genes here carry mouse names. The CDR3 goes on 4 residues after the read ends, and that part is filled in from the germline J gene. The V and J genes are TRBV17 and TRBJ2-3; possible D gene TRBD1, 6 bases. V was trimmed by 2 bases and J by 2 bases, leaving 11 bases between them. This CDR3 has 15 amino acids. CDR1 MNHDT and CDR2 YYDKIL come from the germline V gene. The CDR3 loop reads CASSRRDTTAETLYF. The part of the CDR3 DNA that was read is TGTGCTAGCAGTAGACGGGACACAACTGCAGAA.

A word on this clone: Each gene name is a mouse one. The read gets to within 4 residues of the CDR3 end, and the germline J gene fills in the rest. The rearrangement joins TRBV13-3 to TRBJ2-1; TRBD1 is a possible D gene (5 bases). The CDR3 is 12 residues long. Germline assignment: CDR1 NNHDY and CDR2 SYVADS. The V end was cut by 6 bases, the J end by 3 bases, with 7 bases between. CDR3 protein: CASKDIYAEQFF. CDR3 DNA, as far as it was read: TGTGCCAGCAAGGACATCTATGCT.

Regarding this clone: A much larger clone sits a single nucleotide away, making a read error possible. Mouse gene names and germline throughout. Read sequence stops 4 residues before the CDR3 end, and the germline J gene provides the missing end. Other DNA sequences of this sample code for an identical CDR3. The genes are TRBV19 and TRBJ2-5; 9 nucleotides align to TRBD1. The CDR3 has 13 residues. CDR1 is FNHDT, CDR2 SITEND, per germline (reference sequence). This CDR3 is CASSPDRGDTQYF. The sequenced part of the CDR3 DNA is TGTGCCAGCAGCCCGGACAGGGGAGAC.

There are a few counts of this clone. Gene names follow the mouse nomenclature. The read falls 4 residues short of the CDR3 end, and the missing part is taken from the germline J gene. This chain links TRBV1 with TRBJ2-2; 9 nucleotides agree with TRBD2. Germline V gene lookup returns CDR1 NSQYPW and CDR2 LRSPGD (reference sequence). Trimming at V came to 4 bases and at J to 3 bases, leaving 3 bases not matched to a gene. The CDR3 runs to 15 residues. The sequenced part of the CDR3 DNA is TGCACCTGCAGTGGTGGGGGGGCGTACACCGGG. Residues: CTCSGGGAYTG. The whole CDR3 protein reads CTCSGGGAYTGQLYF.